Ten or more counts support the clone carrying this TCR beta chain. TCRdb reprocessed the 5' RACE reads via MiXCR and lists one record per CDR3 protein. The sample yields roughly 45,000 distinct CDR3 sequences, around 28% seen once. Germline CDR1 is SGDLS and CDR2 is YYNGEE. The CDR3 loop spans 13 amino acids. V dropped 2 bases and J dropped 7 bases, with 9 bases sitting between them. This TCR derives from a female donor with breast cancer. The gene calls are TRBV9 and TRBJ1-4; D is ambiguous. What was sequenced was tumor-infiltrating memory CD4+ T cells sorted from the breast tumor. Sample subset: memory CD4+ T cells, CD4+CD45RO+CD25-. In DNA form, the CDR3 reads TGTGCCAGCAGCGTCAGACCGCGTGAAAAACTGTTTTTT. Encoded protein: CASSVRPREKLFF.